Below, 16 T cell receptor beta chains from the same sample are listed, as sequenced in a study of T cells after yellow fever vaccination. From the 5' RACE reads, TCRdb called clonotypes with MiXCR, one entry per CDR3 protein. The sample has around 67,000 distinct CDR3 sequences; 7.1% are singletons. The sequencing here drew on CD8+ T cells sorted from PBMCs, taken less than 6 days after the first yellow fever vaccination. These receptors originate from a man aged 18 to 29 who received the YFV17D yellow fever vaccine.

The rearrangement links TRBV11-1 to TRBJ2-5, with D possibly matching TRBD1 (6 bases). V dropped 5 bases and J dropped 4 bases, with 20 bases sitting between them. Germline CDR1 SGHAT, CDR2 FQDESV (reference sequence). The CDR3 covers 16 residues. CDR3 sequence reads: CASSPASGQGRETQYF. The CDR3 DNA reads TGTGCCAGCAGCCCAGCCTCTGGGCAGGGGAGAGAGACCCAGTACTTC. The whole variable domain, remainder taken from reference TRBV11-1 and TRBJ2-5, is EAEVAQSPRYKITEKSQAVAFWCDPISGHATLYWYRQILGQGPELLVQFQDESVVDDSQLPKDRFSAERLKGVDSTLKIQPAELGDSAMYLCASSPASGQGRETQYFGPGTRLLVL.

This clonotype was counted many times. The chain joins TRBV5-4 to TRBJ2-1, with 13 bases fitting TRBD2. The germline CDR1 and CDR2 sequences are SGHNT and YYREEE (reference sequence). The ends lost 3 bases at V and 3 bases at J; junction bases unmatched: 9. The CDR3 totals 18 residues. The CDR3 bases are TGTGCCAGCAGCTCCGGACTAGCGGGGGACGCAATCTACAATGAGCAGTTCTTC. This gives the protein CASSSGLAGDAIYNEQFF.

This clonotype showed up many times. This chain uses TRBV7-9 with TRBJ2-1; D is perhaps TRBD2 (6 bases). CDR1 and CDR2 from the germline V gene are SEHNR and FQNEAQ (reference sequence). The V end lost 5 bases, the J end lost 7 bases, and 12 bases lay between the germline ends. The CDR3 loop spans 13 amino acids. CDR3 sequence reads: CASSQTSANEQFF. CDR3 DNA sequence: TGTGCCAGCAGCCAGACTAGTGCGAATGAGCAGTTCTTC.

CDR3 loop: CASSYGPGLSSYNEQFF. The CDR3 DNA is TGTGCCAGCAGCTACGGGCCAGGGCTTAGCTCCTACAATGAGCAGTTCTTC. This chain uses TRBV11-2 with TRBJ2-1; D is possibly TRBD1 (5 bases). Germline assignment: CDR1 SGHAT and CDR2 FQNNGV. Trimming pared 4 bases from V and 0 bases from J, leaving 16 bases between. The CDR3 is 17 amino acids. Filled out from reference TRBV11-2 and TRBJ2-1, the complete variable domain reads EAGVAQSPRYKIIEKRQSVAFWCNPISGHATLYWYQQILGQGPKLLIQFQNNGVVDDSQLPKDRFSAERLKGVDSTLKIQPAKLEDSAVYLCASSYGPGLSSYNEQFFGPGTRLTVL.

This rearrangement joins TRBV7-9 to TRBJ2-7; 8 bases match TRBD2. This CDR3 is built from 15 residues. Germline CDR1 is SEHNR and CDR2 is FQNEAQ (reference sequence). J was trimmed by 6 bases and V by 5 bases; bases with no gene match: 12. The CDR3 sequence: CASSRVPSGGSEQYF. For the CDR3, the DNA is TGTGCCAGCAGCCGGGTGCCATCGGGAGGGAGCGAGCAGTACTTC.

This clonotype was picked up a small number of times. This rearrangement joins TRBV6-2 or TRBV6-3 to TRBJ2-7; 10 bases line up with TRBD2. Germline V CDR1 and CDR2: MNHEY, SVGEGT. The CDR3 is 15 amino acids. With 2 bases clipped from V and 2 bases from J, the junction kept 3 bases outside the gene matches. The CDR3 sequence: CASSYGLAATYEQYV. As DNA, the CDR3 is TGTGCCAGCAGTTACGGACTAGCGGCGACCTACGAGCAGTACGTC.

This clonotype was counted ten times or more. The chain employs TRBV9 and TRBJ2-3, with D unclear. Germline V gene lookup returns CDR1 SGDLS and CDR2 YYNGEE. The V and J ends lost 6 bases and 0 bases respectively, with 11 bases between them. This CDR3 is built from 14 residues. The CDR3: CASNTESSTDTQYF. CDR3 sequence (DNA): TGTGCCAGCAACACGGAGTCTAGCACAGATACGCAGTATTTT.

In this sample, this clonotype turned up many times. The chain is built from TRBV19 and TRBJ1-6; D is ambiguous. Germline V CDR1 and CDR2: LNHDA, SQIVND (reference sequence). The ends were cut back, 6 bases at V and 8 bases at J, with 2 bases in the middle. The CDR3 covers 10 residues. The CDR3 DNA sequence: TGTGCCAGTAGCTATTCACCCCTCCACTTT. This codes for CASSYSPLHF.

This clonotype was seen only a few times. The chain joins TRBV7-9 to TRBJ2-6; D gene unclear. The germline V and J ends were trimmed by 0 bases and 3 bases, with 6 bases remaining between them. This CDR3 has 15 residues. The V gene's germline CDR1 is SEHNR and CDR2 FQNEAQ (reference sequence). CDR3 nucleotide sequence: TGTGCCAGCAGCTTAGCATACTTTGGGGCCAACGTCCTGACTTTC. Its translation: CASSLAYFGANVLTF.

This clonotype has at least ten counts. The gene calls are TRBV29-1 and TRBJ2-1, with 10 bases matching TRBD2. The V and J ends lost 3 bases and 7 bases, in that order; junction bases with no gene match: 9. The length of the CDR3 is 15 residues. CDR1 SQVTM and CDR2 ANQGSEA come from the germline V gene. The DNA for the CDR3 is TGCAGCGTTGAGACTAGCGGGCTCACGGGAAATGAGCAGTTCTTC. Residues: CSVETSGLTGNEQFF.

There are a few counts of this clonotype. The J gene is TRBJ2-5, the V gene TRBV7-2; D unresolved. From germline, CDR1 is SGHTA and CDR2 FQGNSA. This CDR3 is built from 13 residues. Trimming shortened V by 5 bases and J by 2 bases, and 9 bases separated the two germline ends. The CDR3 DNA is TGTGCCAGCAGCCACCCGCCTCAAGAGACCCAGTACTTC. This encodes CASSHPPQETQYF. The full variable domain, with the rest looked up from reference TRBV7-2 and TRBJ2-5, is GAGVSQSPSNKVTEKGKDVELRCDPISGHTALYWYRQSLGQGLEFLIYFQGNSAPDKSGLPSDRFSAERTGGSVSTLTIQRTQQEDSAVYLCASSHPPQETQYFGPGTRLLVL.

The rearrangement links TRBV27 to TRBJ2-1; 13 bases match TRBD2. Per germline, CDR1 MNHEY and CDR2 SMNVEV (reference sequence). The CDR3 sequence is 14 residues long. The V and J ends lost 7 bases and 9 bases, in that order; junction bases with no gene match: 6. The CDR3 DNA follows: TGTGCCAGCAAGACTAGCGGGGGGCTGGTTGAGCAGTTCTTC. This encodes CASKTSGGLVEQFF.

Concerning this clonotype itself: One end of the junction varies from germline; a read error may be responsible. The genes are TRBV7-2 and TRBJ2-5; TRBD2 matches 11 bases. The CDR3 runs 17 residues. CDR1 and CDR2 (germline): SGHTA, FQGNSA. The CDR3 is CAISSMTSGAVQETQYF. DNA for the CDR3: TGTGCCATCAGCTCGATGACTAGCGGGGCGGTACAAGAGACCCAGTACTTC.

Points on this clonotype: A much more abundant neighbour one base away suggests this may be a read error. V usage is TRBV6-2 or TRBV6-3 and J usage is TRBJ2-1, with a possible D match to TRBD2 (6 bases). The V end lost 6 bases, the J end lost 0 bases, and 15 bases lay between the germline ends. This CDR3 is built from 16 residues. Germline V gene sequence: CDR1 MNHEY, CDR2 SVGEGT. Here the CDR3 DNA reads TGTGCCAGCAGCGGACTATCGGATCGCTCCTACAATGAGCAGTTCTTC. Translated, it gives CASSGLSDRSYNEQFF.

There are many counts of this clonotype. V and J are TRBV2 and TRBJ2-5; D remains ambiguous. Germline V gene lookup returns CDR1 SNHLY and CDR2 FYNNEI. CDR3 length equals 13 residues. With 2 bases removed from V and 2 bases from J, the gap between germline ends came to 6 bases. CDR3 sequence: CASSEFLQETQYF. DNA of the CDR3: TGTGCCAGCAGTGAATTTTTGCAAGAGACCCAGTACTTC.

The chain employs TRBV20-1 and TRBJ2-1; 9 bases are shared with TRBD2. Germline lookup yields CDR1 DFQATT and CDR2 SNEGSKA (reference sequence). J lost 7 bases, V lost 3 bases, and 7 bases had no gene match. The CDR3 is 14 amino acids. In DNA form, the CDR3 reads TGCAGTGCTAGGCGAGCGGGGGGAAGGAATGAGCAGTTCTTC. Amino acid sequence: CSARRAGGRNEQFF.